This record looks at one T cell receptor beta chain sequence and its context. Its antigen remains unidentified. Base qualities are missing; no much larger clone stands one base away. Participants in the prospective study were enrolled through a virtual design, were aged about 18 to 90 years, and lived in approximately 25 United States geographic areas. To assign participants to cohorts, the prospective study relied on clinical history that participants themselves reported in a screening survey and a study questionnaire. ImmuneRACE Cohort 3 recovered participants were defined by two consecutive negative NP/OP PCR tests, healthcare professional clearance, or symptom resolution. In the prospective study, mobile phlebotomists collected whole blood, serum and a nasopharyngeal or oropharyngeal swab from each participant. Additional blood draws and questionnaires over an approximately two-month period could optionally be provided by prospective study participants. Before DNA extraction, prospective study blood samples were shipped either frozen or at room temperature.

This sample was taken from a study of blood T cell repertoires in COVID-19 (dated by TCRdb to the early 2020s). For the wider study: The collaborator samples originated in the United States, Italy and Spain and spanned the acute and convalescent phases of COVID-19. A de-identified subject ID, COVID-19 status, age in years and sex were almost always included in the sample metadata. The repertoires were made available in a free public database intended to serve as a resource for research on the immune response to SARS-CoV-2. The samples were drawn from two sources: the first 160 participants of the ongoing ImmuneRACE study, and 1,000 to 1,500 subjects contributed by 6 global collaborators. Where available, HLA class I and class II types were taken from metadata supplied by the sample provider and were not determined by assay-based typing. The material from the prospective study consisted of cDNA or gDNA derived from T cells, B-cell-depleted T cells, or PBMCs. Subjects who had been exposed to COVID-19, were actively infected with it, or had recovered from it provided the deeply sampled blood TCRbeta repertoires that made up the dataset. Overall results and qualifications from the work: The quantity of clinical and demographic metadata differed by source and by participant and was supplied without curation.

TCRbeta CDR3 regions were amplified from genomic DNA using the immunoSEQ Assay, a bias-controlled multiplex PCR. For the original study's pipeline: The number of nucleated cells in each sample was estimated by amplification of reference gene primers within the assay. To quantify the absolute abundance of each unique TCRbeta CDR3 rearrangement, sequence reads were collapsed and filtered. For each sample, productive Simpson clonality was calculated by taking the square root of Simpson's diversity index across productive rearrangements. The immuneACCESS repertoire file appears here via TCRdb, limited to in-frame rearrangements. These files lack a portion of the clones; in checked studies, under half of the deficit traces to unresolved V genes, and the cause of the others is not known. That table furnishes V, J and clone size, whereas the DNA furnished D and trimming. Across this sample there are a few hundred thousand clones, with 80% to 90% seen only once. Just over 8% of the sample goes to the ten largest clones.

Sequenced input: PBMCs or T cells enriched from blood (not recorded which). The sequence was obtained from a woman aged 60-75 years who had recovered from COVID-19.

In nucleotides, the sequence is TGTGCCATTGCGGGGGGCTCATACAATGAGCAGTTCTTC. Its amino acids are CAIAGGSYNEQFF. The V and J segments used are TRBV10-3 and TRBJ2-1; 8 central bases correspond to TRBD2. According to the germline V gene, CDR1 reads ENHRY and CDR2 reads SYGVKD. There are 13 amino acids in the CDR3, from cysteine to phenylalanine inclusive. Just the 39-base CDR3 DNA is kept, in frame starting at base 1. V has 9 bases trimmed and J has 4 bases trimmed; junction bases matching no gene number 5.